The T cell receptor (beta chain) described here comes from a study of technical replicates of blood from a handful of donors. Method: immunoSEQ multiplex PCR; TCRdb's copy keeps in-frame clones and lacks some. Among more than 90,000 clones listed, approximately 95% were seen once. V dropped 4 bases and J dropped 3 bases, with 10 bases sitting between them. This CDR3 contains 14 residues. The germline V gene encodes CDR1 MDHEN and CDR2 SYDVKM. This rearrangement joins TRBV28 to TRBJ2-4; a possible D gene is TRBD1 (6 bases). Sequences were obtained from T cells isolated from PBMCs. This clonotype was sampled from a human donor in good health. CDR3 amino acids: CASSSAGDKNIQYF. CDR3 nucleotides: TGTGCCAGCAGTTCCGCAGGGGACAAAAACATTCAGTACTTC.